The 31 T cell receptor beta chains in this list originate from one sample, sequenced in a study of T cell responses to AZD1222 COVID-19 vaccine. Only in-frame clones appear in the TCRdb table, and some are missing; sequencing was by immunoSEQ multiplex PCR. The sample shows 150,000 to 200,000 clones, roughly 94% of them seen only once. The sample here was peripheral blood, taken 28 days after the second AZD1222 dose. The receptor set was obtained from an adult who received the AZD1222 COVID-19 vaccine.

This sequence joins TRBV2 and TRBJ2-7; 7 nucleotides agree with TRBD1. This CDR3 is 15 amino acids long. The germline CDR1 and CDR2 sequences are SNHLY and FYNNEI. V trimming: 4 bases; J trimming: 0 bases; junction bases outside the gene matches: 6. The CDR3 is CASSVEQGVSYEQYF. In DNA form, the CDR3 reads TGTGCCAGCAGTGTGGAGCAGGGGGTCTCCTACGAGCAGTACTTC.

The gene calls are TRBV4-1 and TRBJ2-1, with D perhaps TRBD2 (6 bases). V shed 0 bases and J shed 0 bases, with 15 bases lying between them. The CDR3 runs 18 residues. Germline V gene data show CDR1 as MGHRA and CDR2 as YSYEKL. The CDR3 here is CASSQELDYLSSYNEQFF. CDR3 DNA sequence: TGCGCCAGCAGCCAAGAATTGGACTACCTAAGCTCCTACAATGAGCAGTTCTTC.

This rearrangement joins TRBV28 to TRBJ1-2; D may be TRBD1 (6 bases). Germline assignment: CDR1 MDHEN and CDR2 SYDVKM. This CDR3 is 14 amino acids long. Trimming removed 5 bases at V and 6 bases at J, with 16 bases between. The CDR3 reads CASSRVQGSDGYTF. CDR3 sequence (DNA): TGTGCCAGCAGTAGGGTCCAGGGGAGCGATGGCTACACCTTC.

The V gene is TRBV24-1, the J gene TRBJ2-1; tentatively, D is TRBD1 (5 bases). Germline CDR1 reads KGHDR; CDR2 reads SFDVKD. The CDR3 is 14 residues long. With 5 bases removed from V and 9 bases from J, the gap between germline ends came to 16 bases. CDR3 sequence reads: CATSAGAGLGEQFF. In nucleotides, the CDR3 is TGTGCCACCAGTGCTGGGGCAGGGCTCGGTGAGCAGTTCTTC.

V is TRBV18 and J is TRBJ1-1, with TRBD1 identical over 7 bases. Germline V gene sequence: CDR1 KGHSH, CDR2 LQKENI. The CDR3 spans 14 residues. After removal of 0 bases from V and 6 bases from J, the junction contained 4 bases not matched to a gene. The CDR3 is CASSPPDRDAEAFF. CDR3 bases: TGTGCCAGCTCACCACCCGACAGGGACGCTGAAGCTTTCTTT.

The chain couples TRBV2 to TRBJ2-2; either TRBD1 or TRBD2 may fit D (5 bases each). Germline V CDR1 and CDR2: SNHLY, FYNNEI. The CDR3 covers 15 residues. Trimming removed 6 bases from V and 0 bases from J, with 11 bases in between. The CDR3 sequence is CASRGVTANTGELFF. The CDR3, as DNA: TGTGCCAGCAGGGGGGTTACAGCGAACACCGGGGAGCTGTTTTTT.

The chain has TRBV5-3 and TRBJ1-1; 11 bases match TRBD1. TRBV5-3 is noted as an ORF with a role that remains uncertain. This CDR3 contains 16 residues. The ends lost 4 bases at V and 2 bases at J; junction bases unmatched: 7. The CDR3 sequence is CARSLGQGGANTEAFF. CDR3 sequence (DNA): TGTGCCAGAAGCCTGGGACAGGGGGGAGCAAACACTGAAGCTTTCTTT.

The CDR3 bases are TGTGCCAGCAGTGAAGCCACAGGGAGCCAAGAGACCCAGTACTTC. Translated, it gives CASSEATGSQETQYF. The V call is TRBV6-1, the J call TRBJ2-5; tentative D call: TRBD1 (6 bases). V lost 0 bases, J lost 1 base, and 9 bases lay in between. CDR1 and CDR2 (germline): MNHNS, SASEGT. The CDR3 contains 15 residues.

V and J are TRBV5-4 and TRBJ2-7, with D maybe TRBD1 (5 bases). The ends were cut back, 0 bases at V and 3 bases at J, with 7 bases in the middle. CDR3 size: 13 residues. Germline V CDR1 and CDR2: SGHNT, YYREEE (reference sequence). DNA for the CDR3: TGTGCCAGCAGCTTGGGGGGCCGCTACGAGCAGTACTTC. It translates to CASSLGGRYEQYF. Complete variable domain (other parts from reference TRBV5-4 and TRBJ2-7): ETGVTQSPTHLIKTRGQQVTLRCSSQSGHNTVSWYQQALGQGPQFIFQYYREEENGRGNFPPRFSGLQFPNYSSELNVNALELDDSALYLCASSLGGRYEQYFGPGTRLTVT.

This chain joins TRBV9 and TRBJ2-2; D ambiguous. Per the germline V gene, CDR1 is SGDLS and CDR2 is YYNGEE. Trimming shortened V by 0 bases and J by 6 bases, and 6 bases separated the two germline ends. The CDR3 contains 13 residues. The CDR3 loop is CASSVVGSGELFF. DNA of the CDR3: TGTGCCAGCAGCGTAGTAGGGTCCGGGGAGCTGTTTTTT.

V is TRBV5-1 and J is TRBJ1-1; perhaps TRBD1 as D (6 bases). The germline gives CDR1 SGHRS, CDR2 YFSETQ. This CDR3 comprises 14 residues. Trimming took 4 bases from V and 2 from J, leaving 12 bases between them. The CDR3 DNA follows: TGCGCCAGCAGCCCCGGGGGCGCTAACACTGAAGCTTTCTTT. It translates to CASSPGGANTEAFF.

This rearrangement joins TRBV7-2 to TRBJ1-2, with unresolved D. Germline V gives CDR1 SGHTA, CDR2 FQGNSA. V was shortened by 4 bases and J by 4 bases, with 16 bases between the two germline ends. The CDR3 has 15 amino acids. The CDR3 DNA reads TGTGCCAGCAGCTCCGCGCGCGGGAGGGCCTATGGCTACACCTTC. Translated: CASSSARGRAYGYTF.

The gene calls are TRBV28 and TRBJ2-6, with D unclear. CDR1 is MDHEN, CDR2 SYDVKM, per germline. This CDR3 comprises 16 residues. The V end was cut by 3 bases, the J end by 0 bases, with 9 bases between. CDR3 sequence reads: CASSFFAYSGANVLTF. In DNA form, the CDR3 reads TGTGCCAGCAGTTTTTTCGCGTACTCTGGGGCCAACGTCCTGACTTTC.

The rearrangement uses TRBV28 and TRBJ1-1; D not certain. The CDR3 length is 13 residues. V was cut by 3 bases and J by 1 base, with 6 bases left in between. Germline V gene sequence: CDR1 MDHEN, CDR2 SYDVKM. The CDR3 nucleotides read TGTGCCAGCAGTTTTGATAAGAACACTGAAGCTTTCTTT. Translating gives CASSFDKNTEAFF.

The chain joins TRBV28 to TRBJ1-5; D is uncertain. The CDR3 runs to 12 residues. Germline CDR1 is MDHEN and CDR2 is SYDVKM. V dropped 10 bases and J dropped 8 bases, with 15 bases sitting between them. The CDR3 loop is CANSVGREPQHF. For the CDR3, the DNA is TGTGCCAACTCCGTGGGCCGCGAGCCCCAGCATTTT.

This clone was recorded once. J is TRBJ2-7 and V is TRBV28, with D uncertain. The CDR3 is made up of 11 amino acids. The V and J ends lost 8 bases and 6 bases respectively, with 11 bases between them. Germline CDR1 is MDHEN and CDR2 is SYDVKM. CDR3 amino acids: CASSTGTEQYF. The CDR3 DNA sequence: TGTGCCAGCTCTACTGGAACCGAGCAGTACTTC.

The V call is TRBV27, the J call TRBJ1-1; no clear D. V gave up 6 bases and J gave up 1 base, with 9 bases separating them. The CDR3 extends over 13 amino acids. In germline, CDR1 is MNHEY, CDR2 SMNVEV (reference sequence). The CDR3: CASSYGPNTEAFF. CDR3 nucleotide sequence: TGTGCCAGCAGCTATGGACCGAACACTGAAGCTTTCTTT.

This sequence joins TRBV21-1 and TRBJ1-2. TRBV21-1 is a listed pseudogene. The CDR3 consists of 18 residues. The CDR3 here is CASSPERVEGVENYGYTF. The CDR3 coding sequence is TGTGCCAGCAGCCCCGAACGGGTGGAGGGGGTGGAGAACTATGGCTACACCTTC.

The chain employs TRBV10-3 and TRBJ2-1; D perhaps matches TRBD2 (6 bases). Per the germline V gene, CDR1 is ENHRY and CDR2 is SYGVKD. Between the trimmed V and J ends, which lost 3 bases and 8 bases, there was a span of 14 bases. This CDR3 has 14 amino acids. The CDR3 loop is CAISDPGEAHEQFF. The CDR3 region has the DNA TGTGCCATCAGTGATCCGGGGGAGGCCCATGAGCAGTTCTTC.

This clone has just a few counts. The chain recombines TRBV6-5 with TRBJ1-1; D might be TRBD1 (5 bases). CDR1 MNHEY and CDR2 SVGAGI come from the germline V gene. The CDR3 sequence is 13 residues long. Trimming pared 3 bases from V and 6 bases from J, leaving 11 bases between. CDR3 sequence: CASSYLGDAEAFF. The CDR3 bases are TGTGCCAGCAGTTATTTAGGGGACGCTGAAGCTTTCTTT.

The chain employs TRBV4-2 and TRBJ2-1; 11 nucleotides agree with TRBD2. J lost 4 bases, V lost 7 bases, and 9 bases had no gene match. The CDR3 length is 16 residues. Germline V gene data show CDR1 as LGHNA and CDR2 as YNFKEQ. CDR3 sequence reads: CASKPTGLAEYNEQFF. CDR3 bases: TGTGCCAGCAAACCAACGGGACTAGCGGAATACAATGAGCAGTTCTTC.

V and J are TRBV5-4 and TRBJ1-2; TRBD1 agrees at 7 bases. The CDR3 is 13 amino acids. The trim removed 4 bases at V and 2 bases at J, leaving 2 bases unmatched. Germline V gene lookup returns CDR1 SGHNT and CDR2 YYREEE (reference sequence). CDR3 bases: TGTGCCAGCAGCCTACAGGGGAACTATGGCTACACCTTC. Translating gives CASSLQGNYGYTF.

This chain's CDR3 is CASSPQKHSGANVLTF. The CDR3 DNA sequence: TGTGCCAGCTCACCCCAGAAGCACTCTGGGGCCAACGTCCTGACTTTC. This chain links TRBV18 with TRBJ2-6; D not certain. The ends were cut back, 3 bases at V and 0 bases at J, with 9 bases in the middle. The CDR3 is 16 residues long. The V gene's germline CDR1 is KGHSH and CDR2 LQKENI.

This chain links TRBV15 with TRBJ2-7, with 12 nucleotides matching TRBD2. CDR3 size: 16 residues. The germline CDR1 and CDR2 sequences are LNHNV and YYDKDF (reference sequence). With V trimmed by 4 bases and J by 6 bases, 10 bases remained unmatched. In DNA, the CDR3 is TGTGCCACCAGCACAACACTAGCGGGAGGTGTGGGCGAGCAGTACTTC. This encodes CATSTTLAGGVGEQYF.

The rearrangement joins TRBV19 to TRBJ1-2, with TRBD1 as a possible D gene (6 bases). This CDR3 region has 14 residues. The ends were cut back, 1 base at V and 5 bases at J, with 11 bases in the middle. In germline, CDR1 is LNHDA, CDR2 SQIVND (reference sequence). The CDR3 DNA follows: TGTGCCAGTAGTATAGGGGGGGCGCGTTATGGCTACACCTTC. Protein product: CASSIGGARYGYTF.

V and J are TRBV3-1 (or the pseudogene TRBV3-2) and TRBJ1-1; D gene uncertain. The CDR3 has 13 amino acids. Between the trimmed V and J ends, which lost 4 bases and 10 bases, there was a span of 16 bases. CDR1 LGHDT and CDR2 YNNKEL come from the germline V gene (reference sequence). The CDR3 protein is CASSPSAQVRAFF. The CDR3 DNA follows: TGTGCCAGCAGCCCATCGGCCCAGGTCCGAGCTTTCTTT.

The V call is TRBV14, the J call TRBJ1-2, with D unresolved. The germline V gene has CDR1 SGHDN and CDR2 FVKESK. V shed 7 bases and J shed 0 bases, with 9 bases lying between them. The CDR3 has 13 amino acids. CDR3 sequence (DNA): TGTGCCAGCACCCGGGCGGCTAACTATGGCTACACCTTC. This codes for CASTRAANYGYTF. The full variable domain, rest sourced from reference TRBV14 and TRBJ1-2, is EAGVTQFPSHSVIEKGQTVTLRCDPISGHDNLYWYRRVMGKEIKFLLHFVKESKQDESGMPNNRFLAERTGGTYSTLKVQPAELEDSGVYFCASTRAANYGYTFGSGTRLTVV.

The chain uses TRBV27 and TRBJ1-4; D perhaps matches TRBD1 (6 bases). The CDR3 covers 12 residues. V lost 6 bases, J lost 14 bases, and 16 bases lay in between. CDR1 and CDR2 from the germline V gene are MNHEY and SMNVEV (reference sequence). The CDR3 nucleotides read TGTGCCAGCAGCCCCGGGGGCAGTGGGCTGTTTTTT. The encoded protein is CASSPGGSGLFF.

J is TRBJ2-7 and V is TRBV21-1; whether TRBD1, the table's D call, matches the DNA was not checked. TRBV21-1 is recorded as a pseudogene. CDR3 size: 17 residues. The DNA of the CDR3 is TGTGCCAGCAGCAAAGAGTGTCAGGGAAAAATTGCCTACGAGCAGTACTTC. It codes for CASSKECQGKIAYEQYF.

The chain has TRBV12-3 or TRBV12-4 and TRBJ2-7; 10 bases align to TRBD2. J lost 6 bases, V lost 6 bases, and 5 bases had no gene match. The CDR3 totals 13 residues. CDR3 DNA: TGTGCCAGCAGAGCTAGCGGGAGTCCCGAGCAGTACTTC. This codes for CASRASGSPEQYF.

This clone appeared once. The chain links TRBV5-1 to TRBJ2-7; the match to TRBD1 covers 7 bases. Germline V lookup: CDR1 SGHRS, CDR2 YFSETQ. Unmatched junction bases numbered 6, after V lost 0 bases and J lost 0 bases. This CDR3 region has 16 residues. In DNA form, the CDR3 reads TGCGCCAGCAGCTTGGCCCGGACAGGAATCTCCTACGAGCAGTACTTC. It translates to CASSLARTGISYEQYF.